A selection of T cell receptor beta chains follows, all from one sample in a study of T cell responses to AZD1222 COVID-19 vaccine. Data came from immunoSEQ multiplex PCR; TCRdb stores just in-frame clones and leaves some out. The data show fewer than 150,000 clones, over 75% seen once. The sequences come from peripheral blood, collected on day 0 of AZD1222 vaccination. The receptors shown here come from an adult in good health. Both conserved end residues are part of each CDR3. The order of the fields is clone size, D gene, V gene, J gene, CDR3 DNA, CDR3 protein. D genes are given only for firm matches. Size values are once, few and many counts, or a class for expanded clones, and some rows have none.

abundance: NA
d_gene: TRBD2
v_gene: TRBV4-3
j_gene: TRBJ2-1
CDR3nt: TGCGCCAGCAGCCGACTAGCGAGGGGCAATGAGCAGTTCTTC
CDR3aa: CASSRLARGNEQFF

abundance: few
d_gene: NA
v_gene: TRBV27
j_gene: TRBJ1-1
CDR3nt: TGTGCCAGCAGTCCTTCCCGTCCGGATTTGCCTGAAGCTTTCTTT
CDR3aa: CASSPSRPDLPEAFF

abundance: NA
d_gene: TRBD1
v_gene: TRBV5-1
j_gene: TRBJ1-2
CDR3nt: TGCGCCAGCAGCTTGGGGCAGGGGGTCTATGGCTACACCTTC
CDR3aa: CASSLGQGVYGYTF

abundance: NA
d_gene: TRBD1
v_gene: TRBV30
j_gene: TRBJ1-2
CDR3nt: TGTGCCTGGAGTCCCGGACAGGCGTCCTATGGCTACACCTTC
CDR3aa: CAWSPGQASYGYTF

abundance: NA
d_gene: NA
v_gene: TRBV30
j_gene: TRBJ1-3
CDR3nt: TGTGCCTGGGGCGGGGACCCTGGAAGGAACACCATATATTTT
CDR3aa: CAWGGDPGRNTIYF

abundance: NA
d_gene: NA
v_gene: TRBV6-6
j_gene: TRBJ1-4
CDR3nt: TGTGCCAGCAGTTACGCGGGCATCGGTGAAAAACTGTTTTTT
CDR3aa: CASSYAGIGEKLFF

abundance: NA
d_gene: TRBD1
v_gene: TRBV27
j_gene: TRBJ2-7
CDR3nt: TGTGCCAGCATCCCGGGACAGGGGGTCCACGAGCAGTACTTC
CDR3aa: CASIPGQGVHEQYF

abundance: NA
d_gene: NA
v_gene: TRBV6-2/TRBV6-3
j_gene: TRBJ1-1
CDR3nt: TGTGCCAGCAGTTTGGTGCCCGACAGGACCAACACTGAAGCTTTCTTT
CDR3aa: CASSLVPDRTNTEAFF

abundance: NA
d_gene: NA
v_gene: TRBV12-3/TRBV12-4
j_gene: TRBJ1-2
CDR3nt: TGTGCCAGCAGTTTAAATTTCCTCTACACCTTC
CDR3aa: CASSLNFLYTF

abundance: NA
d_gene: NA
v_gene: TRBV5-6
j_gene: TRBJ2-7
CDR3nt: TGTGCCACAAATCGTGGGGAGAACTACGAGCAGTACTTC
CDR3aa: CATNRGENYEQYF

abundance: NA
d_gene: NA
v_gene: TRBV5-1
j_gene: TRBJ1-4
CDR3nt: TGCGCCAGCAGCTTGGAGGGCAGGGGTGGGGAAAAACTGTTTTTT
CDR3aa: CASSLEGRGGEKLFF

abundance: NA
d_gene: NA
v_gene: TRBV6-4
j_gene: TRBJ2-1
CDR3nt: TGTGCCAGCAGTCAAAGAGTGGGTGGCGCCGGGAATGAGCAGTTCTTC
CDR3aa: CASSQRVGGAGNEQFF

abundance: NA
d_gene: TRBD1
v_gene: TRBV5-8
j_gene: TRBJ2-7
CDR3nt: TGTGCCAGCAGCTTGCAACTCTCAGGACAGGCGTCCTACGAGCAGTACTTC
CDR3aa: CASSLQLSGQASYEQYF

abundance: NA
d_gene: TRBD1
v_gene: TRBV6-2/TRBV6-3
j_gene: TRBJ1-2
CDR3nt: TGTGCCAGCAGTTTAACCGGGACAGTCGGCTACACCTTC
CDR3aa: CASSLTGTVGYTF

abundance: NA
d_gene: NA
v_gene: TRBV6-5
j_gene: TRBJ1-6
CDR3nt: TGTGCCAGCAGTTACGAGGGTCTCGCGGGTTCACCCCTCCACTTT
CDR3aa: CASSYEGLAGSPLHF

abundance: once
d_gene: TRBD2
v_gene: TRBV7-2
j_gene: TRBJ2-1
CDR3nt: TGTGCCAGCAGCTTAGCGACCACTAGCGGGAGGTACAATGAGCAGTTCTTC
CDR3aa: CASSLATTSGRYNEQFF

abundance: NA
d_gene: TRBD1
v_gene: TRBV4-1
j_gene: TRBJ1-5
CDR3nt: TGCGCCAGCAGCCAGGGCCAGGGACAGGGAAGACAGCCCCAGCATTTT
CDR3aa: CASSQGQGQGRQPQHF

abundance: NA
d_gene: TRBD2
v_gene: TRBV25-1
j_gene: TRBJ2-7
CDR3nt: TGTGCCAGCAGTAGTAGCGGGAGAGGCGCCTACGAGCAGTACTTC
CDR3aa: CASSSSGRGAYEQYF

abundance: NA
d_gene: NA
v_gene: TRBV15
j_gene: TRBJ1-1
CDR3nt: TGTGCCACCAGCAGAGATGAGGGATTGAACACTGAAGCTTTCTTT
CDR3aa: CATSRDEGLNTEAFF

abundance: NA
d_gene: TRBD2
v_gene: TRBV30
j_gene: TRBJ2-3
CDR3nt: TGTGCCTGGAGTCTAGCGGGGGCAACCCTCACAACGCAGTATTTT
CDR3aa: CAWSLAGATLTTQYF

abundance: NA
d_gene: TRBD2
v_gene: TRBV25-1
j_gene: TRBJ2-1
CDR3nt: TGTGCCAGCAGTTTAGCGGGAAACAACAATGAGCAGTTCTTC
CDR3aa: CASSLAGNNNEQFF

abundance: NA
d_gene: NA
v_gene: TRBV6-6
j_gene: TRBJ1-6
CDR3nt: TGTGCCACTCAAGAGGACCCTTCCTATAATTCACCCCTCCACTTT
CDR3aa: CATQEDPSYNSPLHF

abundance: NA
d_gene: NA
v_gene: TRBV6-5
j_gene: TRBJ2-1
CDR3nt: TGTGCCAGCTCCTGGGACCTTGGGAATGAGCAGTTCTTC
CDR3aa: CASSWDLGNEQFF

abundance: NA
d_gene: NA
v_gene: TRBV27
j_gene: TRBJ1-6
CDR3nt: TGTGCCAGCAGTTCACAGGGTTATAATTCACCCCTCCACTTT
CDR3aa: CASSSQGYNSPLHF